This T cell receptor beta chain was observed in a study of early T cells in non-severe SARS-CoV-2 infection. Study in general: Chains were not paired, and sequencing was done on bulk RNA from unsorted whole blood.

Attachment of unique molecular identifiers was made to individual cDNA molecules. TCRdb re-called the 5' RACE reads through MiXCR, storing one row per CDR3 protein. The sample carries 60,000 to 75,000 distinct CDR3 sequences, roughly an eighth recorded once. The sample holds a few counts of this clonotype. Its target is not known. Points from the study as a whole: Anti-spike CD8 specificities were favored by VDJdb matching, whose results missed private and CD4 specificities.

Material: whole blood, obtained at baseline. The source of this sequence is an adult who was a healthcare worker with PCR-confirmed SARS-CoV-2 infection or an uninfected control (not recorded which).

CDR3 loop: CASRPTLGQGTQYF. CDR3 DNA: TGTGCCAGCAGACCCACACTGGGTCAGGGGACCCAGTACTTC. J is TRBJ2-5 and V is TRBV11-3, with TRBD1 as a possible D gene (5 bases). V shed 6 bases and J shed 7 bases, with 18 bases lying between them. This CDR3 contains 14 residues. CDR1 is SGHNT, CDR2 YENEEA, per germline.